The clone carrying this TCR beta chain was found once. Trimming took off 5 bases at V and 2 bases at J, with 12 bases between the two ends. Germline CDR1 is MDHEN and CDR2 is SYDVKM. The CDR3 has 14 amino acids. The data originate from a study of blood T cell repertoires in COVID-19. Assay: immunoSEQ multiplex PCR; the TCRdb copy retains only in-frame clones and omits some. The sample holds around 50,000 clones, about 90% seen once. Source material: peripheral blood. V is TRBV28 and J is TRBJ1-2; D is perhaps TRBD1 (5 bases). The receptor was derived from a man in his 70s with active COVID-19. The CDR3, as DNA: TGTGCCAGCAGTGCCGCAGGGTCCAACTATGGCTACACCTTC. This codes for CASSAAGSNYGYTF.